This record covers a single T cell receptor (beta chain). This record belongs to a study of blood T cell repertoires in COVID-19. Study in general: The analysed material was cDNA or gDNA that came from T cells, B-cell-depleted T cells, or PBMCs.

V shed 7 bases, J shed 7 bases, and the junction held 10 bases outside the gene matches. The V gene's germline CDR1 is MDHEN and CDR2 SYDVKM. CDR3 length: 14 amino acids. Assay: immunoSEQ multiplex PCR; the TCRdb copy retains only in-frame clones and omits some. Of some 160,000 clones in the sample, roughly four fifths were seen once. The sequencing sample was made of peripheral blood. The genes are TRBV28 and TRBJ2-1; 7 bases are shared with TRBD1. The source is a human donor in a cohort sampled during active COVID-19. The CDR3 DNA reads TGTGCCAGCACCCCAGGGGGAATTGGGAATGAGCAGTTCTTC. It translates to CASTPGGIGNEQFF.